Shown below are 20 T cell receptor beta chains from a single sample sequenced in a study of OX40 agonist ivuxolimab in advanced cancers. Generated by immunoSEQ multiplex PCR, the TCRdb table keeps only in-frame clones and is missing some. The repertoire holds tens of thousands of clones, with about 87% as singletons. Sample: CD4+ or CD8+ T cells sorted from blood, taken in a trial of the OX40 agonist ivuxolimab. Receptors originate from an adult with an advanced solid tumor such as melanoma, head and neck, liver or kidney cancer.

The V and J genes are TRBV5-1 and TRBJ2-3; 10 bases align to TRBD2. Germline CDR1 SGHRS, CDR2 YFSETQ. V shed 2 bases, J shed 5 bases, and the junction held 8 bases outside the gene matches. CDR3 length: 16 amino acids. The CDR3 DNA reads TGCGCCAGCAGCTTCTCTTCTAGCGGGAGCGGAGATACGCAGTATTTT. Translating it yields CASSFSSSGSGDTQYF.

The J gene is TRBJ1-6, the V gene TRBV5-5, with a possible D match to TRBD1 (5 bases). The CDR3 spans 15 residues. V gave up 2 bases and J gave up 10 bases, with 16 bases separating them. Germline-derived CDR1 and CDR2 are SGHKS and YYEKEE (reference sequence). In DNA form, the CDR3 reads TGTGCCAGCAGCTTTTCGACCACTGAGGGGTCACCCCTCCACTTT. This encodes CASSFSTTEGSPLHF.

In regard to this clone: Relative to the germline gene, one junction end is altered; a read error may explain this. The J gene is TRBJ1-5, the V gene TRBV6-1; 9 nucleotides line up with TRBD1. Germline V CDR1 and CDR2: MNHNS, SASEGT. CDR3 length: 14 amino acids. The CDR3 spells CLTRGQGSNQPQHF. The CDR3 region has the DNA TGCCTCACGAGGGGACAGGGTAGCAATCAGCCCCAGCATTTT.

V and J are TRBV11-2 and TRBJ2-5; 11 bases align to TRBD1. This CDR3 has 17 amino acids. V trimming: 5 bases; J trimming: 2 bases; junction bases outside the gene matches: 10. Germline loops: CDR1 SGHAT, CDR2 FQNNGV. The CDR3 DNA sequence: TGTGCCAGCAGCCAGGGGATGGGGACAGGGGGACAAGAGACCCAGTACTTC. Protein sequence: CASSQGMGTGGQETQYF. Looking up the rest from reference TRBV11-2 and TRBJ2-5 gives the full variable domain: EAGVAQSPRYKIIEKRQSVAFWCNPISGHATLYWYQQILGQGPKLLIQFQNNGVVDDSQLPKDRFSAERLKGVDSTLKIQPAKLEDSAVYLCASSQGMGTGGQETQYFGPGTRLLVL.

The sample holds a few counts of this clone. The chain combines TRBV6-4 with TRBJ1-5, with D perhaps matching TRBD1 (6 bases). The germline V and J ends were trimmed by 6 bases and 3 bases, with 15 bases remaining between them. The CDR3 contains 15 residues. The germline gives CDR1 MRHNA, CDR2 SNTAGT. The chain's CDR3 is CASSAGGQNNQPQHF. The CDR3, as DNA: TGTGCCAGCAGCGCGGGGGGGCAGAACAATCAGCCCCAGCATTTT.

The CDR3 sequence is CASSLVGQALYNSPLHF. DNA for the CDR3: TGTGCCAGCAGCTTAGTCGGTCAAGCTCTTTATAATTCACCCCTCCACTTT. The V call is TRBV5-4, the J call TRBJ1-6; D remains ambiguous. V lost 2 bases, J lost 4 bases, and 16 bases lay in between. CDR1 and CDR2 (germline): SGHNT, YYREEE (reference sequence). The CDR3 is 17 amino acids.

The genes are TRBV5-1 and TRBJ1-2; the D gene is possibly TRBD1 (6 bases). The V and J ends lost 2 bases and 3 bases respectively, with 14 bases between them. The germline gives CDR1 SGHRS, CDR2 YFSETQ. The CDR3 is made up of 15 amino acids. CDR3 loop: CASSFGRGIDYGYTF. CDR3 nucleotide sequence: TGCGCCAGCAGCTTCGGCAGGGGTATAGACTATGGCTACACCTTC.

The chain links TRBV27 to TRBJ2-6; 8 bases line up with TRBD1. The V segment lost 7 bases and the J segment 2 bases; nucleotides outside the gene matches: 13. The CDR3 loop spans 18 amino acids. Germline CDR1 is MNHEY and CDR2 is SMNVEV (reference sequence). For the CDR3, the DNA is TGTGCCAGCACCTCCCGTGACAGGGGTGGCCCTGGGGCCAACGTCCTGACTTTC. It yields the protein CASTSRDRGGPGANVLTF.

The chain recombines TRBV6-5 with TRBJ1-1; D unclear. This CDR3 has 13 residues. The V gene's germline CDR1 is MNHEY and CDR2 SVGAGI. V was pared by 2 bases and J by 5 bases, with 9 bases between. DNA for the CDR3: TGTGCCAGCAGTTACGATTCGAGGACTGAAGCTTTCTTT. As protein: CASSYDSRTEAFF.

The V gene is TRBV2, the J gene TRBJ2-5; 8 bases map to TRBD2. The V gene end was trimmed by 5 bases and the J gene end by 5 bases; junction bases not matched to a gene: 10. Germline assignment: CDR1 SNHLY and CDR2 FYNNEI. This CDR3 has 15 residues. CDR3: CASSPRAGGAETQYF. The CDR3 nucleotides read TGTGCCAGCAGTCCACGGGCCGGGGGGGCGGAGACCCAGTACTTC.

The chain recombines TRBV5-6 with TRBJ2-7, with D possibly being TRBD1 (6 bases). This CDR3 comprises 15 residues. The V gene's germline CDR1 is SGHDT and CDR2 YYEEEE. V gave up 2 bases and J gave up 0 bases, with 12 bases separating them. The CDR3, as DNA: TGTGCCAGCAGCTTTTTAGGACAGCTCTCCTACGAGCAGTACGTC. This translates into CASSFLGQLSYEQYV.

The chain couples TRBV27 to TRBJ1-5; D gene unclear. The CDR3 has 16 amino acids. From germline, CDR1 is MNHEY and CDR2 SMNVEV (reference sequence). V dropped 0 bases and J dropped 2 bases, with 11 bases sitting between them. CDR3 in amino acids: CASSLSTLLGNQPQHF. CDR3 nucleotide sequence: TGTGCCAGCAGTTTATCTACCCTTTTGGGCAATCAGCCCCAGCATTTT.

The chain joins TRBV15 to TRBJ1-3; 10 nucleotides agree with TRBD1. CDR1 and CDR2 from the germline V gene are LNHNV and YYDKDF (reference sequence). The CDR3 is made up of 18 amino acids. Losses at the gene ends were 2 bases for V and 2 bases for J; bases not matched to a gene: 9. The CDR3 region has the DNA TGTGCCACCAGCAGATTAACCGACAGGGGGCGTACTGGAAACACCATATATTTT. It yields the protein CATSRLTDRGRTGNTIYF.

This clone is a singleton in its sample. The chain joins TRBV18 to TRBJ1-2; 10 bases fit TRBD1. Germline trimming cut 5 bases from V and 3 bases from J; bases unmatched to any gene: 12. The CDR3 extends over 17 amino acids. From germline, CDR1 is KGHSH and CDR2 LQKENI. The CDR3 coding sequence is TGTGCCAGCTCAGGGATCGGGACAGGGGTCCCGGACTATGGCTACACCTTC. This sequence encodes CASSGIGTGVPDYGYTF.

The chain carries TRBV2 and TRBJ2-1, with D perhaps given as TRBD1 or TRBD2 (5 bases each). Trimming took 8 bases from V and 7 from J, leaving 21 bases between them. Germline V CDR1 and CDR2: SNHLY, FYNNEI. The CDR3 is made up of 15 amino acids. The CDR3 spells CASYLEGWKGNEQFF. Here the CDR3 DNA reads TGTGCCAGCTATCTCGAGGGGTGGAAGGGTAATGAGCAGTTCTTC. Combining the CDR3 with reference TRBV2 and TRBJ2-1 gives the whole variable domain EPEVTQTPSHQVTQMGQEVILRCVPISNHLYFYWYRQILGQKVEFLVSFYNNEISEKSEIFDDQFSVERPDGSNFTLKIRSTKLEDSAMYFCASYLEGWKGNEQFFGPGTRLTVL.

The chain employs TRBV11-2 and TRBJ2-3, with D possibly matching TRBD1 (5 bases). This CDR3 is built from 14 residues. Trimming stripped 6 bases from V and 1 base from J, with 11 bases between. Germline loops: CDR1 SGHAT, CDR2 FQNNGV. The CDR3 coding sequence is TGTGCCAGCAGGTATGCAGGGCGCACAGATACGCAGTATTTT. Translated: CASRYAGRTDTQYF. Full variable domain (remainder filled in from reference TRBV11-2 and TRBJ2-3): EAGVAQSPRYKIIEKRQSVAFWCNPISGHATLYWYQQILGQGPKLLIQFQNNGVVDDSQLPKDRFSAERLKGVDSTLKIQPAKLEDSAVYLCASRYAGRTDTQYFGPGTRLTVL.

The chain links TRBV10-2 to TRBJ1-2; maybe TRBD1 (5 bases). The length of the CDR3 is 13 residues. V was pared by 4 bases and J by 3 bases, with 9 bases between. The germline V gene encodes CDR1 WSHSY and CDR2 SAAADI. The CDR3 sequence is CASSGDVDYGYTF. In DNA, the CDR3 is TGCGCCAGCAGTGGGGACGTAGACTATGGCTACACCTTC.

This chain uses TRBV11-2 with TRBJ1-1; TRBD1 is a possible D gene (6 bases). This CDR3 has 13 residues. The V end was cut by 0 bases, the J end by 11 bases, with 13 bases between. Germline V gene data show CDR1 as SGHAT and CDR2 as FQNNGV. The CDR3 nucleotides read TGTGCCAGCAGCTTAGACAGGGGATTAAGGGCTTTCTTT. It encodes CASSLDRGLRAFF.

This clone turned up a few times. As DNA, the CDR3 is TGTGCCAGCAGCTTAGGCCAAGGGACTATGCGTGAGCAGTTCTTC. Residues: CASSLGQGTMREQFF. This chain joins TRBV11-2 and TRBJ2-1; 7 bases map to TRBD2. The trim removed 1 base at V and 9 bases at J, leaving 9 bases unmatched. From germline, CDR1 is SGHAT and CDR2 FQNNGV. CDR3 length equals 15 residues.

This chain connects TRBV14 to TRBJ2-3, with D possibly being TRBD1 (5 bases). This CDR3 has 14 residues. V lost 3 bases and J lost 3, with 10 bases in between. In germline, CDR1 is SGHDN, CDR2 FVKESK. The CDR3 region has the DNA TGTGCCAGCAGCCATCAGGGTGGTACAGATACGCAGTATTTT. Translating it yields CASSHQGGTDTQYF.